Following are 10 T cell receptor beta chains from one sample sequenced in a study of CD8 T cells in ankylosing spondylitis. Findings of the study overall: Seemingly characteristic of ankylosing spondylitis blood was a TCR beta motif consisting of eight highly homologous variants.

TCRdb reanalysed the 5' RACE reads using MiXCR and keeps one entry per CDR3 protein. Among approximately 520,000 distinct CDR3 sequences, approximately 5.3% were seen once, and the ten largest hold approximately 4%. Their cognate antigens are unknown. Sample: blood, either unsorted or a sorted T cell fraction (not recorded which). The receptors were sampled from a male donor with ankylosing spondylitis.

At least ten counts were recorded for this clonotype. This chain uses TRBV6-1 with TRBJ2-1; D tentatively reads TRBD1 or TRBD2 (5 bases each). The CDR3 is 13 residues long. Trimming cost V 4 bases and J 9 bases, with 13 bases left between them. Looked up from germline, CDR1 is MNHNS and CDR2 is SASEGT. The CDR3 sequence: CASSGGYRGEQFF. DNA of the CDR3: TGTGCCAGCAGTGGGGGCTACCGGGGTGAGCAGTTCTTC.

A few counts support this clonotype. The chain is built from TRBV2 and TRBJ2-7; 10 bases match TRBD1. Germline V gives CDR1 SNHLY, CDR2 FYNNEI. This CDR3 contains 15 residues. J gave up 4 bases and V 4 bases, and 7 bases lay outside the gene matches. The CDR3 coding sequence is TGTGCCAGCAGTGGGGGGGACAGGGGTCCGTACGAGCAGTACTTC. Translating it yields CASSGGDRGPYEQYF.

This clonotype was recorded at least ten times. The gene calls are TRBV7-9 and TRBJ1-2, with a weak D call TRBD1 (5 bases). The CDR3 spans 12 residues. The germline V gene has CDR1 SEHNR and CDR2 FQNEAQ (reference sequence). Trimming pared 4 bases from V and 6 bases from J, leaving 9 bases between. The CDR3 loop is CASSSAGDGYTF. CDR3 coding DNA: TGTGCCAGCAGCTCGGCGGGGGATGGCTACACCTTC.

This clonotype has a handful of counts. The chain couples TRBV7-9 to TRBJ2-1, with 12 bases that match TRBD2. The ends lost 5 bases at V and 8 bases at J; junction bases unmatched: 7. Germline values: CDR1 SEHNR, CDR2 FQNEAQ (reference sequence). This CDR3 comprises 15 residues. CDR3 region: CASSPRLAGEHEQFF. DNA of the CDR3: TGTGCCAGCAGCCCAAGACTAGCGGGAGAACATGAGCAGTTCTTC.

This clonotype was counted only a few times. The rearrangement links TRBV7-8 to TRBJ2-7; 8 nucleotides match TRBD1. Unmatched junction bases numbered 11, after V lost 5 bases and J lost 5 bases. CDR3 length: 15 residues. Germline values: CDR1 SGHVS, CDR2 FQNEAQ. The CDR3 DNA follows: TGTGCCAGCAGCCCCTTTCGGGACAGGCTGAACGAGCAGTACTTC. Translated: CASSPFRDRLNEQYF.

Note on this clonotype: A much larger clone is a single base away; this may be a read error. A read error is likely, as this CDR3 ends without the conserved phenylalanine or tryptophan. For the CDR3, the DNA is TGTGCCAGCTCACCACCGGCAGGTACCGGTGAGCAGTACCTC. The encoded protein is CASSPPAGTGEQYL. The chain recombines TRBV18 with TRBJ2-7; D remains unclear. The V end was cut by 0 bases, the J end by 7 bases, with 13 bases between. Germline CDR1 is KGHSH and CDR2 is LQKENI. This CDR3 contains 14 residues.

This clonotype was seen ten or more times. This chain connects TRBV5-1 to TRBJ1-2; D possibly corresponds to TRBD1 (5 bases). CDR1 is SGHRS, CDR2 YFSETQ, per germline. Trimming removed 4 bases at V and 0 bases at J, with 19 bases between. This CDR3 has 17 residues. The CDR3 spells CASSLGVGEFANYGYTF. CDR3 DNA sequence: TGCGCCAGCAGCCTGGGGGTAGGGGAGTTTGCTAACTATGGCTACACCTTC.

At least ten counts were recorded for this clonotype. This chain uses TRBV7-9 with TRBJ1-1; D is possibly TRBD1 (6 bases). The CDR3 covers 15 residues. Germline-derived CDR1 and CDR2 are SEHNR and FQNEAQ (reference sequence). Trimming removed 1 base at V and 1 base at J, with 10 bases between. The CDR3, as DNA: TGTGCCAGCAGCTTAGGGTACAGGGAGAACACTGAAGCTTTCTTT. It yields the protein CASSLGYRENTEAFF.

Ten or more counts support this clonotype. The V gene is TRBV6-2 or TRBV6-3, the J gene TRBJ2-1, with 13 positions matching TRBD2. CDR1 is MNHEY, CDR2 SVGEGT, per germline. The CDR3 loop spans 17 amino acids. V lost 4 bases and J lost 2; bases outside the gene matches: 5. This chain's CDR3 is CASSWTSGGSPYNEQFF. CDR3 bases: TGTGCCAGCAGTTGGACTAGCGGGGGATCACCCTACAATGAGCAGTTCTTC.

This clonotype was picked up many times. This chain uses TRBV7-6 with TRBJ1-3; D gene unclear. The V gene lost 4 bases and the J gene lost 4 bases, with 11 bases spanning the gap. CDR1 is SGHVS, CDR2 FNYEAQ, per germline. This CDR3 spans 14 amino acids. The CDR3 loop is CASSSQYRGNTIYF. CDR3 DNA: TGTGCCAGCAGCTCGCAGTACCGAGGAAACACCATATATTTT.